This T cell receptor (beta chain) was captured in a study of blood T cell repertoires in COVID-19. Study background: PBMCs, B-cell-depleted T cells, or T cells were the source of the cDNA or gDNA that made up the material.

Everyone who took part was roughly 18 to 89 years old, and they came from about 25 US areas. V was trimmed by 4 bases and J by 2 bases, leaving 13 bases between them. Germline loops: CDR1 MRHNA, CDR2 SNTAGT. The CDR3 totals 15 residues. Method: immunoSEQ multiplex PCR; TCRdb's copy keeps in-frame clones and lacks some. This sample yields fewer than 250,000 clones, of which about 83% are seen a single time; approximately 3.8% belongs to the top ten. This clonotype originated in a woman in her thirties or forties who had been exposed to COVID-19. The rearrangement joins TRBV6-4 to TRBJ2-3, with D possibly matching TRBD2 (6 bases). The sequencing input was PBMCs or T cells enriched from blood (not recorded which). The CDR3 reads CASSASEGATDTQYF. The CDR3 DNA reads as TGTGCCAGCAGTGCCTCGGAGGGAGCCACAGATACGCAGTATTTT.